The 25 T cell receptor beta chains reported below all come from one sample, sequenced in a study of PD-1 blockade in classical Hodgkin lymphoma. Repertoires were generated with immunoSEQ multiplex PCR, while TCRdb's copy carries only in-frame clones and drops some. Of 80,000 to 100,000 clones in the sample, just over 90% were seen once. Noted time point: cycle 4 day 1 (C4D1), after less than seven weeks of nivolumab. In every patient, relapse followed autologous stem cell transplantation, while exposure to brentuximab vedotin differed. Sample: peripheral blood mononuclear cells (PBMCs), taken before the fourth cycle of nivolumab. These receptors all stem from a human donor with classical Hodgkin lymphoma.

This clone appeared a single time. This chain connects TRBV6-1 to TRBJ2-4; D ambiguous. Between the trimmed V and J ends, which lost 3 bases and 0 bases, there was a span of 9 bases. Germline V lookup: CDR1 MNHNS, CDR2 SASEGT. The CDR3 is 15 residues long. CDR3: CASSDWLIAKNIQYF. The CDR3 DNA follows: TGTGCCAGCAGTGATTGGTTGATAGCCAAAAACATTCAGTACTTC.

The CDR3, as DNA: TGCGCCAGCAGCCAACCAAGCAGGGACTCTGGAAACACCATATATTTT. The encoded protein is CASSQPSRDSGNTIYF. The chain has TRBV4-1 and TRBJ1-3; possibly TRBD1 for D (5 bases). The V gene lost 2 bases and the J gene lost 0 bases, with 11 bases spanning the gap. The CDR3 is 16 residues long. Germline CDR1 is MGHRA and CDR2 is YSYEKL.

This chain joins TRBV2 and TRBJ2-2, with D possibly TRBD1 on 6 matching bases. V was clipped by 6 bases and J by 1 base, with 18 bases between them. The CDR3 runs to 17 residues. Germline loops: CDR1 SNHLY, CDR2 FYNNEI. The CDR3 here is CASRAPGVSKNTGELFF. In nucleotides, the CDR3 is TGTGCCAGCAGGGCCCCAGGGGTCTCTAAGAACACCGGGGAGCTGTTTTTT.

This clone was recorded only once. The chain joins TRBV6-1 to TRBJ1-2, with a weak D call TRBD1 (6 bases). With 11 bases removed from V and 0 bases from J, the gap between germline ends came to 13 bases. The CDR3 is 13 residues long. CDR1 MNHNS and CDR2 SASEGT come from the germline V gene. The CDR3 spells CAGQQGANYGYTF. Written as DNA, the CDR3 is TGTGCCGGCCAACAGGGAGCTAACTATGGCTACACCTTC.

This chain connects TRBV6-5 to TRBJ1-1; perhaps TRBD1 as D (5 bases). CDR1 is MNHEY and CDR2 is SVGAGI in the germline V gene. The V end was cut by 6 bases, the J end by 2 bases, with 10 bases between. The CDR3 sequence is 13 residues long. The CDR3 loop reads CASRPGTNTEAFF. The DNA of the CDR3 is TGTGCCAGCAGACCCGGGACCAACACTGAAGCTTTCTTT.

Written as DNA, the CDR3 is TGTGCCAGCAGTGATCCGGGGAATGGCAATCAGCCCCAGCATTTT. Translating it yields CASSDPGNGNQPQHF. The chain carries TRBV28 and TRBJ1-5, with D unresolved. CDR1 and CDR2 (germline): MDHEN, SYDVKM. This CDR3 has 15 residues. Trimming pared 5 bases from V and 2 bases from J, leaving 13 bases between.

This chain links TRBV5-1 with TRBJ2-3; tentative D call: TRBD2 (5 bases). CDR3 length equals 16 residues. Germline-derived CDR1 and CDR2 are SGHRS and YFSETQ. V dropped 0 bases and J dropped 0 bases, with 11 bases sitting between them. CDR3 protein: CASSLVGVSSTDTQYF. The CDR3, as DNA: TGCGCCAGCAGCTTGGTCGGGGTATCGAGCACAGATACGCAGTATTTT.

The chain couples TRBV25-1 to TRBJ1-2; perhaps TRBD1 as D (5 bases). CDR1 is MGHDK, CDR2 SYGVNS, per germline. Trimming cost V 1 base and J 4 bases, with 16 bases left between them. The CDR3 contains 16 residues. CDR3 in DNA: TGTGCCAGCAGTGAATCCGAGGGGCAGGGACTCTATGGCTACACCTTC. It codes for CASSESEGQGLYGYTF.

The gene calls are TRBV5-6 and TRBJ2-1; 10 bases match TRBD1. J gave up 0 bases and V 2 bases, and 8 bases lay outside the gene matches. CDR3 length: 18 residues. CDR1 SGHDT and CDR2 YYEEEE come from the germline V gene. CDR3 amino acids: CASSLGQGGPFSYNEQFF. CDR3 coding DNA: TGTGCCAGCAGCTTAGGACAGGGGGGTCCTTTCTCCTACAATGAGCAGTTCTTC.

The CDR3 loop reads CASSLNLGGNYNEQFF. The CDR3 region has the DNA TGCGCCAGCAGCTTGAACTTGGGCGGGAACTACAATGAGCAGTTCTTC. The chain has TRBV5-1 and TRBJ2-1, with a possible D match to TRBD2 (6 bases). Germline assignment: CDR1 SGHRS and CDR2 YFSETQ. Trimming shortened V by 1 base and J by 3 bases, and 14 bases separated the two germline ends. The CDR3 runs to 16 residues.

The CDR3 bases are TGTGCCAGCTCACCACCAAAGCAGGGGACTTCCTACGAGCAGTACTTC. It encodes CASSPPKQGTSYEQYF. The J gene is TRBJ2-7, the V gene TRBV18; the D gene could be TRBD1 or TRBD2 (6 bases each). The V gene lost 0 bases and the J gene lost 1 base, with 13 bases spanning the gap. The CDR3 runs to 16 residues. Germline loops: CDR1 KGHSH, CDR2 LQKENI.

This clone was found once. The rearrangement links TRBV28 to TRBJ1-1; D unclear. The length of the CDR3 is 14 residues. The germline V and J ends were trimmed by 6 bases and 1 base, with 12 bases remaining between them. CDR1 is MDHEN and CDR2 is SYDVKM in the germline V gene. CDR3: CASSPPRQNTEAFF. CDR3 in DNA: TGTGCCAGCAGCCCCCCTAGACAGAACACTGAAGCTTTCTTT. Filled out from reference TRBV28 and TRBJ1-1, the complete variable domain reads DVKVTQSSRYLVKRTGEKVFLECVQDMDHENMFWYRQDPGLGLRLIYFSYDVKMKEKGDIPEGYSVSREKKERFSLILESASTNQTSMYLCASSPPRQNTEAFFGQGTRLTVV.

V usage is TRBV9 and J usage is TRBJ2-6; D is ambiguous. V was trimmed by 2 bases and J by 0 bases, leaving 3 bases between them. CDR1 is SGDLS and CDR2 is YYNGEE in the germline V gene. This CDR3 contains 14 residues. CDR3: CASSVYSGANVLTF. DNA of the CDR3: TGTGCCAGCAGCGTTTACTCTGGGGCCAACGTCCTGACTTTC.

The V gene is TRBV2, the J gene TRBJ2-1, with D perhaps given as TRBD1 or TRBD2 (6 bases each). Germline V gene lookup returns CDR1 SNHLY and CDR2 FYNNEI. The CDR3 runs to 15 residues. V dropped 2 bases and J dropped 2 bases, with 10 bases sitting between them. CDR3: CASSEWGAAYNEQFF. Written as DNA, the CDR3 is TGTGCCAGCAGTGAATGGGGGGCGGCCTACAATGAGCAGTTCTTC.

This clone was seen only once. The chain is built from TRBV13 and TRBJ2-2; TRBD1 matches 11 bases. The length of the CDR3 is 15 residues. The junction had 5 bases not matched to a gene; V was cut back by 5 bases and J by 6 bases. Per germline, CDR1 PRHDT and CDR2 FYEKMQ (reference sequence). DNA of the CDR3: TGTGCCAGCAGCCGCGGACAGGGGGCCCCCGGGGAGCTGTTTTTT. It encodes CASSRGQGAPGELFF.

The chain's CDR3 is CASSISGNSYEQYF. The CDR3 DNA sequence: TGTGCCAGCAGCATTAGTGGCAACTCCTACGAGCAGTACTTC. This chain joins TRBV7-9 and TRBJ2-7; no firm D call. The CDR3 has 14 amino acids. CDR1 and CDR2 from the germline V gene are SEHNR and FQNEAQ (reference sequence). V was shortened by 5 bases and J by 0 bases, with 11 bases between the two germline ends.

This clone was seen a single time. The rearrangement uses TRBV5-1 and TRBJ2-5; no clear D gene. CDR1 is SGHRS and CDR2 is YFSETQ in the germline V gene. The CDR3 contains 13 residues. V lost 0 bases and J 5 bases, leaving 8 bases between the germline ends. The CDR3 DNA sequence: TGCGCCAGCAGCTTGGGACCTCGGGAGACCCAGTACTTC. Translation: CASSLGPRETQYF.

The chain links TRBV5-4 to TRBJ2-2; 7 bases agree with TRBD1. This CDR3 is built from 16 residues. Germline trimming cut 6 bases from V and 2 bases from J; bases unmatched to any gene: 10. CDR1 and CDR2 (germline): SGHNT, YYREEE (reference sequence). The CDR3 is CASTLPGTVNTGELFF. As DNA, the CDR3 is TGTGCCAGCACCCTGCCCGGGACAGTTAACACCGGGGAGCTGTTTTTT. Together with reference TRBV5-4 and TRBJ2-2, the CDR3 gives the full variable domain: ETGVTQSPTHLIKTRGQQVTLRCSSQSGHNTVSWYQQALGQGPQFIFQYYREEENGRGNFPPRFSGLQFPNYSSELNVNALELDDSALYLCASTLPGTVNTGELFFGEGSRLTVL.

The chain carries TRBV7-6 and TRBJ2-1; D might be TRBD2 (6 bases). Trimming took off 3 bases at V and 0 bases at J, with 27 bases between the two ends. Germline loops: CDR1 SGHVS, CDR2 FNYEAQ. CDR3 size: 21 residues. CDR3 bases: TGTGCCAGCAGCTTCCGTAACCTATTTGGGAGGAACAGCGACTCCTACAATGAGCAGTTCTTC. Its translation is CASSFRNLFGRNSDSYNEQFF. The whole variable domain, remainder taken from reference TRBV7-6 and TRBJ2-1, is GAGVSQSPRYKVTKRGQDVALRCDPISGHVSLYWYRQALGQGPEFLTYFNYEAQQDKSGLPNDRFSAERPEGSISTLTIQRTEQRDSAMYRCASSFRNLFGRNSDSYNEQFFGPGTRLTVL.

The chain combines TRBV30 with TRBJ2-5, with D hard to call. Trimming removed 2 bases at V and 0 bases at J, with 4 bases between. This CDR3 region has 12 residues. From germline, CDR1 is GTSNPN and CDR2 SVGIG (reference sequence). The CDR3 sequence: CAWSWNQETQYF. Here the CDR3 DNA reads TGTGCCTGGAGTTGGAACCAAGAGACCCAGTACTTC.

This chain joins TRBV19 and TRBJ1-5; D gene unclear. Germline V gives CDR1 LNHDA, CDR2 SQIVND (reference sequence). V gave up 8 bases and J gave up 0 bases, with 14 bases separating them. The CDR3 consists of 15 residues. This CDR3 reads CASAGQVYSNQPQHF. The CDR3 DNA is TGTGCCAGTGCTGGGCAGGTCTATAGCAATCAGCCCCAGCATTTT.

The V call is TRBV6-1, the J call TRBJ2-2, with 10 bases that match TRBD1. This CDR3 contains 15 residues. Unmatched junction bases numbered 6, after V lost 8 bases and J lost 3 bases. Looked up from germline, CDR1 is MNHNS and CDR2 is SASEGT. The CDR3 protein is CASPRTGGDTGELFF. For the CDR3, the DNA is TGTGCCAGCCCTCGGACAGGGGGGGACACCGGGGAGCTGTTTTTT.

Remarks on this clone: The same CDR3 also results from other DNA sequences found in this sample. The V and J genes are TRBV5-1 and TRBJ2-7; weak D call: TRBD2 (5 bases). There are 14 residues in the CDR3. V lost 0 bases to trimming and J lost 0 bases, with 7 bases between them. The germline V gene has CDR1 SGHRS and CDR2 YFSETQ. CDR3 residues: CASSLGGLSYEQYF. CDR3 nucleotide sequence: TGCGCCAGCAGCTTGGGAGGGCTCTCCTACGAGCAGTACTTC.

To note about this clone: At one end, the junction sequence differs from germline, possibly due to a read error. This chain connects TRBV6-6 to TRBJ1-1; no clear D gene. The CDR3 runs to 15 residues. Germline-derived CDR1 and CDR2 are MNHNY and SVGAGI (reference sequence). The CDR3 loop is CASSYPSVLNAEAFF. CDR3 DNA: TGTGCCAGCAGTTACCCTAGCGTGTTGAACGCTGAAGCTTTCTTT.

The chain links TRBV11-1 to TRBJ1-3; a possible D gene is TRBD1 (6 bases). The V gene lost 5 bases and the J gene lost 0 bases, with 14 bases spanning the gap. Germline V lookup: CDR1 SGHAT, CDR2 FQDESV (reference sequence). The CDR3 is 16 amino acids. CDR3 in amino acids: CASSNRAMPSGNTIYF. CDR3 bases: TGTGCCAGCAGCAACAGGGCCATGCCCTCTGGAAACACCATATATTTT.